The 27 T cell receptor beta chains given below trace back to one sample, sequenced in a study of T cell changes during pregnancy in multiple sclerosis. Sequencing was performed with immunoSEQ multiplex PCR; in TCRdb, only in-frame clones are kept and a portion is missing. The table includes roughly 84,000 clones, roughly 95% detected once. The sequencing used peripheral blood, collected in the third trimester of pregnancy. Every receptor here comes from a female donor in good health, enrolled as a control in a pregnancy study.

The gene calls are TRBV28 and TRBJ2-4, with 9 bases matching TRBD2. V gave up 5 bases and J gave up 9 bases; unmatched junction bases: 8. Germline V gene lookup returns CDR1 MDHEN and CDR2 SYDVKM. The CDR3 length is 14 residues. CDR3 region: CASSISGRRGIQYF. CDR3 in DNA: TGTGCCAGCAGTATCAGCGGGAGGAGAGGCATTCAGTACTTC.

Regarding this clone: A read error may produce the germline difference seen at one junction end. The J gene is TRBJ1-3, the V gene TRBV5-1, with D tentatively TRBD1 (6 bases). The CDR3 is 16 amino acids. Per the germline V gene, CDR1 is SGHRS and CDR2 is YFSETQ. The DNA for the CDR3 is TGCGCCAGCAGGTTGGGGGCCACAGGGCCTGGAAACACCATATATTTT. As protein: CASRLGATGPGNTIYF. The full variable domain, rest sourced from reference TRBV5-1 and TRBJ1-3, is KAGVTQTPRYLIKTRGQQVTLSCSPISGHRSVSWYQQTPGQGLQFLFEYFSETQRNKGNFPGRFSGRQFSNSRSEMNVSTLELGDSALYLCASRLGATGPGNTIYFGEGSWLTVV.

The table lists this clone with a count of one. This chain links TRBV5-1 with TRBJ2-1; 7 nucleotides agree with TRBD2. The junction had 8 bases not matched to a gene; V was cut back by 6 bases and J by 5 bases. The V gene's germline CDR1 is SGHRS and CDR2 YFSETQ. The CDR3 loop spans 14 amino acids. The CDR3 loop reads CASTPGGRNNEQFF. CDR3 nucleotide sequence: TGCGCCAGCACGCCGGGGGGTAGGAACAATGAGCAGTTCTTC.

CDR3 loop: CASSQVQGNYGYTF. The CDR3 bases are TGCGCCAGCAGCCAGGTACAGGGGAACTATGGCTACACCTTC. The rearrangement uses TRBV4-1 and TRBJ1-2, with 7 bases matching TRBD1. CDR3 size: 14 residues. From germline, CDR1 is MGHRA and CDR2 YSYEKL. Trimming at V came to 3 bases and at J to 2 bases, leaving 3 bases not matched to a gene.

About this clone itself: The sample contains more than one DNA sequence encoding this CDR3. The chain recombines TRBV29-1 with TRBJ2-7; a possible D gene is TRBD1 (5 bases). V was clipped by 1 base and J by 1 base, with 8 bases between them. The CDR3 extends over 13 amino acids. The germline CDR1 and CDR2 sequences are SQVTM and ANQGSEA. For the CDR3, the DNA is TGCAGCGTTGAAGGCCCAGGGTCCTACGAGCAGTACTTC. It yields the protein CSVEGPGSYEQYF.

V gene TRBV10-2 combines with J gene TRBJ2-2; 11 positions match TRBD1. Germline loops: CDR1 WSHSY, CDR2 SAAADI. Losses at the gene ends were 6 bases for V and 4 bases for J; bases not matched to a gene: 4. This CDR3 comprises 15 residues. CDR3 loop: CASRGTGGGTGELFF. The CDR3 DNA follows: TGCGCCAGCAGGGGGACAGGGGGGGGCACCGGGGAGCTGTTTTTT.

The chain links TRBV5-1 to TRBJ2-7; 8 nucleotides agree with TRBD1. The CDR3 totals 14 residues. Germline trimming cut 7 bases from V and 4 bases from J; bases unmatched to any gene: 10. The germline V gene has CDR1 SGHRS and CDR2 YFSETQ. This CDR3 reads CASVPGTGPYEQYF. CDR3 coding DNA: TGCGCCAGCGTTCCCGGGACAGGACCGTACGAGCAGTACTTC.

V is TRBV2 and J is TRBJ2-7, with D unresolved. This CDR3 contains 12 residues. Germline CDR1 and CDR2: SNHLY and FYNNEI. With 7 bases removed from V and 2 bases from J, the gap between germline ends came to 9 bases. The chain's CDR3 is CASKRLTYEQYF. The CDR3 bases are TGTGCCAGCAAAAGACTTACCTACGAGCAGTACTTC.

The chain combines TRBV6-1 with TRBJ2-1; 7 bases agree with TRBD1. The CDR3 is 15 amino acids. Germline V gene sequence: CDR1 MNHNS, CDR2 SASEGT. J was trimmed by 4 bases and V by 6 bases; bases with no gene match: 9. As DNA, the CDR3 is TGTGCCAGCAGCCCCCCGGCAGGGGGATACAATGAGCAGTTCTTC. Its protein is CASSPPAGGYNEQFF.

The DNA of the CDR3 is TGTGCCAGCAGCTTGGGGCTAGCGGGAGTTACCGGGGAGCTGTTTTTT. Protein sequence: CASSLGLAGVTGELFF. The rearrangement joins TRBV5-6 to TRBJ2-2; 10 nucleotides agree with TRBD2. This CDR3 is built from 16 residues. V lost 0 bases and J lost 5; bases outside the gene matches: 4. Germline lookup yields CDR1 SGHDT and CDR2 YYEEEE.

The chain recombines TRBV28 with TRBJ2-1; D gene ambiguous. The CDR3 runs to 16 residues. V was clipped by 4 bases and J by 4 bases, with 17 bases between them. Germline CDR1 reads MDHEN; CDR2 reads SYDVKM. CDR3 amino acids: CASSSPSEESYNEQFF. The DNA for the CDR3 is TGTGCCAGCAGTTCACCGTCAGAGGAGAGTTACAATGAGCAGTTCTTC. Based on the CDR3 plus reference TRBV28 and TRBJ2-1, the full variable domain is DVKVTQSSRYLVKRTGEKVFLECVQDMDHENMFWYRQDPGLGLRLIYFSYDVKMKEKGDIPEGYSVSREKKERFSLILESASTNQTSMYLCASSSPSEESYNEQFFGPGTRLTVL.

A remark on this clone: Relative to the germline gene, one junction end is altered; a read error may explain this. V is TRBV6-6 and J is TRBJ2-7; 7 bases agree with TRBD1. The CDR3 totals 11 residues. Germline-derived CDR1 and CDR2 are MNHNY and SVGAGI (reference sequence). CDR3 loop: CASSLGQVVDF. CDR3 sequence (DNA): TGTGCCAGCAGTCTCGGACAGGTTGTTGACTTC.

CDR3 nucleotide sequence: TGCGCCAGCAGCTTGGGGACAGGGGGCGATAGTGGCTACACCTTC. It specifies CASSLGTGGDSGYTF. The chain recombines TRBV5-1 with TRBJ1-2; 11 bases agree with TRBD1. CDR1 is SGHRS, CDR2 YFSETQ, per germline. The CDR3 consists of 15 residues. The ends lost 0 bases at V and 7 bases at J; junction bases unmatched: 5.

The chain carries TRBV9 and TRBJ2-7; 7 bases are shared with TRBD2. Trimming at V came to 3 bases and at J to 6 bases, leaving 9 bases not matched to a gene. The CDR3 length is 14 residues. Germline V gives CDR1 SGDLS, CDR2 YYNGEE. The CDR3 nucleotides read TGTGCCAGCAGCGCATCTGGTAGCGGGTTCGAGCAGTACTTC. It yields the protein CASSASGSGFEQYF.

The genes are TRBV10-3 and TRBJ1-1; no clear D gene. Germline-derived CDR1 and CDR2 are ENHRY and SYGVKD. The germline V and J ends were trimmed by 3 bases and 1 base, with 6 bases remaining between them. The CDR3 has 13 amino acids. CDR3 in DNA: TGTGCCATCAGTGAAAGAGGGAACACTGAAGCTTTCTTT. Its translation is CAISERGNTEAFF.

The chain has TRBV7-2 and TRBJ2-1; tentative D call: TRBD2 (5 bases). V shed 1 base and J shed 0 bases, with 10 bases lying between them. CDR3 size: 16 residues. In germline, CDR1 is SGHTA, CDR2 FQGNSA. The CDR3 DNA reads TGTGCCAGCAGCTTAGGTTCTAGCACCTCCTACAATGAGCAGTTCTTC. Residues: CASSLGSSTSYNEQFF. Variable domain in full (rest from reference TRBV7-2 and TRBJ2-1): GAGVSQSPSNKVTEKGKDVELRCDPISGHTALYWYRQSLGQGLEFLIYFQGNSAPDKSGLPSDRFSAERTGGSVSTLTIQRTQQEDSAVYLCASSLGSSTSYNEQFFGPGTRLTVL.

The V call is TRBV11-2, the J call TRBJ2-3; D possibly corresponds to TRBD1 (5 bases). Trimming removed 2 bases at V and 2 bases at J, with 11 bases between. The CDR3 loop spans 15 amino acids. Germline V gene sequence: CDR1 SGHAT, CDR2 FQNNGV. The CDR3 protein is CASSLRQRSTDTQYF. In nucleotides, the CDR3 is TGTGCCAGCAGCTTAAGACAGCGCTCCACAGATACGCAGTATTTT.

The chain joins TRBV5-4 to TRBJ2-5; 8 positions agree with TRBD1. Germline V gene lookup returns CDR1 SGHNT and CDR2 YYREEE (reference sequence). This CDR3 region has 14 residues. V shed 4 bases, J shed 5 bases, and the junction held 7 bases outside the gene matches. CDR3 protein: CASSPTGDEETQYF. CDR3 DNA: TGTGCCAGCAGCCCGACAGGGGATGAGGAGACCCAGTACTTC. Combining the CDR3 with reference TRBV5-4 and TRBJ2-5 gives the whole variable domain ETGVTQSPTHLIKTRGQQVTLRCSSQSGHNTVSWYQQALGQGPQFIFQYYREEENGRGNFPPRFSGLQFPNYSSELNVNALELDDSALYLCASSPTGDEETQYFGPGTRLLVL.

The chain couples TRBV18 to TRBJ1-2, with TRBD1 as a possible D gene (6 bases). Trimming took 3 bases from V and 2 from J, leaving 13 bases between them. Germline-derived CDR1 and CDR2 are KGHSH and LQKENI. There are 15 residues in the CDR3. The DNA of the CDR3 is TGTGCCAGCTCACCGGCGGGGGCAGGGAACTATGGCTACACCTTC. The encoded protein is CASSPAGAGNYGYTF.

The chain recombines TRBV28 with TRBJ2-3; D remains ambiguous. This CDR3 is 15 amino acids long. V was shortened by 2 bases and J by 0 bases, with 9 bases between the two germline ends. Per germline, CDR1 MDHEN and CDR2 SYDVKM. DNA of the CDR3: TGTGCCAGCAGTTTAGCAACAGCTAGCACAGATACGCAGTATTTT. As protein: CASSLATASTDTQYF. The full variable domain, with the rest looked up from reference TRBV28 and TRBJ2-3, is DVKVTQSSRYLVKRTGEKVFLECVQDMDHENMFWYRQDPGLGLRLIYFSYDVKMKEKGDIPEGYSVSREKKERFSLILESASTNQTSMYLCASSLATASTDTQYFGPGTRLTVL.

This chain connects TRBV28 to TRBJ1-1; D is uncertain. This CDR3 has 15 amino acids. Germline CDR1 MDHEN, CDR2 SYDVKM. The ends were cut back, 2 bases at V and 4 bases at J, with 14 bases in the middle. DNA of the CDR3: TGTGCCAGCAGTTTAACGTGGTTGGGGAGCACTGAAGCTTTCTTT. Translation gives CASSLTWLGSTEAFF.

CDR3 sequence: CASSQDQRAGHEQFF. Written as DNA, the CDR3 is TGTGCCAGCAGCCAAGATCAACGGGCGGGGCATGAGCAGTTCTTC. V usage is TRBV4-2 and J usage is TRBJ2-1; TRBD2 might be the D (6 bases). The germline gives CDR1 LGHNA, CDR2 YNFKEQ. V was trimmed by 0 bases and J by 8 bases, leaving 14 bases between them. CDR3 length: 15 amino acids.

This clone was observed once. The chain employs TRBV6-1 and TRBJ2-7; 8 bases match TRBD1. CDR3 size: 13 residues. The trim removed 5 bases at V and 3 bases at J, leaving 3 bases unmatched. Germline V CDR1 and CDR2: MNHNS, SASEGT. The CDR3 reads CASSSGTGYEQYF. The CDR3 DNA sequence: TGTGCCAGCAGTTCCGGGACAGGCTACGAGCAGTACTTC.

V gene TRBV5-1 combines with J gene TRBJ2-1; 8 positions match TRBD2. In germline, CDR1 is SGHRS, CDR2 YFSETQ. The CDR3 runs 15 residues. J lost 7 bases, V lost 4 bases, and 10 bases had no gene match. The CDR3: CASSPGGSGSNEQFF. CDR3 nucleotide sequence: TGCGCCAGCAGCCCCGGGGGCAGCGGGAGTAATGAGCAGTTCTTC.

The V call is TRBV28, the J call TRBJ2-3; D is unclear. The germline CDR1 and CDR2 sequences are MDHEN and SYDVKM. The CDR3 runs 15 residues. The germline V and J ends were trimmed by 4 bases and 6 bases, with 17 bases remaining between them. The CDR3 DNA sequence: TGTGCCAGCAGTTCCCCGTTGCGCTGGAGCGATACGCAGTATTTT. It codes for CASSSPLRWSDTQYF.

This clone was observed a few times. The chain has TRBV2 and TRBJ2-7; 8 bases match TRBD2. With 3 bases clipped from V and 0 bases from J, the junction kept 1 base outside the gene matches. The CDR3 loop spans 14 amino acids. The V gene's germline CDR1 is SNHLY and CDR2 FYNNEI. The CDR3 DNA sequence: TGTGCCAGCAGTGAGCGGGGGGCCTCCTACGAGCAGTACTTC. Translation: CASSERGASYEQYF. The entire variable domain, with the rest obtained from reference TRBV2 and TRBJ2-7, is as follows: EPEVTQTPSHQVTQMGQEVILRCVPISNHLYFYWYRQILGQKVEFLVSFYNNEISEKSEIFDDQFSVERPDGSNFTLKIRSTKLEDSAMYFCASSERGASYEQYFGPGTRLTVT.

A word on this clone: At one of its ends the junction is not consistent with the germline gene, which may arise from a read error. This chain links TRBV29-1 with TRBJ1-1; 10 nucleotides align to TRBD1. CDR1 SQVTM and CDR2 ANQGSEA come from the germline V gene. The CDR3 is 13 amino acids. CDR3 protein: CSAELDRGTEAFF. CDR3 bases: TGCAGCGCTGAATTGGACAGGGGGACTGAAGCTTTCTTT.